These 20 T cell receptor beta chains came from one sample sequenced in a study of CD4 T cells in relation to SARS-CoV-2 and coronaviruses. Unexposed donor CD4+ T cells date from about 2011-2019, before the COVID-19 pandemic. After 10 to 11 days of culture, CD4+ T cells were isolated. Antigens for these TCRs are unknown. Here immunoSEQ multiplex PCR was the method, and the copy in TCRdb shows in-frame clones only, minus some. The sample has about 29,000 clones, around three quarters seen once. Sample: CD4+ T cells from PBMCs, cultured in vitro. Source of these receptors: a human donor in good health.

This chain joins TRBV19 and TRBJ2-5; no clear D. The germline CDR1 and CDR2 sequences are LNHDA and SQIVND (reference sequence). The CDR3 runs 14 residues. With 6 bases removed from V and 2 bases from J, the gap between germline ends came to 13 bases. As DNA, the CDR3 is TGTGCCAGTAGCCCCCCCGGTGTACAAGAGACCCAGTACTTC. Protein product: CASSPPGVQETQYF.

The chain employs TRBV3-1 (or the pseudogene TRBV3-2) and TRBJ2-1, with a tentative D call TRBD2 (5 bases). The CDR3 contains 13 residues. Trimming took 3 bases from V and 8 from J, leaving 11 bases between them. The germline V gene has CDR1 LGHDT and CDR2 YNNKEL (reference sequence). The CDR3 coding sequence is TGTGCCAGCAGCCACCTAGCAACGTATGAGCAGTTCTTC. It specifies CASSHLATYEQFF.

This clone was seen a handful of times. The rearrangement joins TRBV4-2 to TRBJ2-2; D might be TRBD2 (6 bases). This CDR3 has 15 amino acids. The germline V gene has CDR1 LGHNA and CDR2 YNFKEQ. Trimming removed 4 bases from V and 5 bases from J, with 14 bases in between. The CDR3 sequence is CASSPRGSETGELFF. The CDR3 nucleotides are TGTGCCAGCAGCCCGCGGGGCAGCGAGACCGGGGAGCTGTTTTTT.

V usage is TRBV19 and J usage is TRBJ1-4; 7 bases line up with TRBD1. This CDR3 region has 14 residues. Losses at the gene ends were 5 bases for V and 7 bases for J; bases not matched to a gene: 7. CDR1 and CDR2 (germline): LNHDA, SQIVND (reference sequence). The CDR3 sequence: CASSEQGSSEKLFF. The CDR3 DNA reads TGTGCCAGTAGTGAACAGGGGTCGAGTGAAAAACTGTTTTTT.

Written as DNA, the CDR3 is TGCGCCAGCAGCGGAGGGAACACCGGGGACGAGCAGTACTTC. Residues: CASSGGNTGDEQYF. This chain links TRBV5-1 with TRBJ2-7; D possibly corresponds to TRBD2 (6 bases). This CDR3 contains 14 residues. CDR1 is SGHRS, CDR2 YFSETQ, per germline. Trimming removed 4 bases from V and 5 bases from J, with 16 bases in between.

In DNA, the CDR3 is TGTGCCAGCCCCCCCCGCGAGGGGGTGGCGGGAGGGCCAAAACACACCGGGGAGCTGTTTTTT. Residues: CASPPREGVAGGPKHTGELFF. The V call is TRBV27, the J call TRBJ2-2; 9 nucleotides align to TRBD2. The CDR3 consists of 21 residues. Germline loops: CDR1 MNHEY, CDR2 SMNVEV (reference sequence). V lost 8 bases, J lost 3 bases, and 25 bases stayed unmatched.

The chain links TRBV6-4 to TRBJ2-2, with D maybe TRBD1 (7 bases). V was clipped by 2 bases and J by 3 bases, with 25 bases between them. From germline, CDR1 is MRHNA and CDR2 SNTAGT. The CDR3 spans 20 residues. The CDR3 is CASSDGAQGGGRWDTGELFF. The CDR3 DNA is TGTGCCAGCAGTGACGGGGCCCAGGGGGGCGGGCGCTGGGACACCGGGGAGCTGTTTTTT.

The V call is TRBV19, the J call TRBJ1-1; 8 nucleotides agree with TRBD1. The V and J ends lost 9 bases and 4 bases, in that order; junction bases with no gene match: 22. This CDR3 spans 18 amino acids. Germline V gene lookup returns CDR1 LNHDA and CDR2 SQIVND (reference sequence). CDR3: CASSREVRGRLGVTEAFF. In DNA form, the CDR3 reads TGTGCCAGCTCCAGGGAAGTCAGGGGGCGCCTGGGGGTCACTGAAGCTTTCTTT.

This chain links TRBV23-1 with TRBJ2-7, with D maybe TRBD2 (6 bases). TRBV23-1 has ORF status, its function being uncertain. This CDR3 spans 13 amino acids. Trimming cost V 7 bases and J 5 bases, with 15 bases left between them. DNA for the CDR3: TGCGCCAGCAAAAGGTGGTCGGGGGACGAGCAGTACTTC. This codes for CASKRWSGDEQYF.

The chain has TRBV6-6 and TRBJ2-1; no clear D gene. The CDR3 is 12 residues long. V was cut by 2 bases and J by 5 bases, with 4 bases left in between. In germline, CDR1 is MNHNY, CDR2 SVGAGI (reference sequence). The CDR3 nucleotides read TGTGCCAGCAGTTACGGGGACAATGAGCAGTTCTTC. This codes for CASSYGDNEQFF.

This sequence joins TRBV3-1 (or the pseudogene TRBV3-2) and TRBJ2-4; D may be TRBD2 (6 bases). V lost 0 bases, J lost 9 bases, and 15 bases lay in between. The germline gives CDR1 LGHDT, CDR2 YNNKEL (reference sequence). This CDR3 region has 15 residues. The CDR3 sequence: CASSQDPGVGGIQYF. The CDR3 DNA follows: TGTGCCAGCAGCCAAGACCCGGGGGTGGGGGGCATTCAGTACTTC.

The chain combines TRBV11-2 with TRBJ1-4; D is perhaps TRBD1 (5 bases). The V gene's germline CDR1 is SGHAT and CDR2 FQNNGV. V gave up 5 bases and J gave up 12 bases, with 19 bases separating them. The CDR3 sequence is 14 residues long. The DNA of the CDR3 is TGTGCCAGCAGCGGACGGGGCGCCCTCCCGGAACTGTTTTTT. Protein product: CASSGRGALPELFF.

The gene calls are TRBV6-5 and TRBJ2-4; TRBD2 might be the D (5 bases). Germline V CDR1 and CDR2: MNHEY, SVGAGI. This CDR3 is 12 amino acids long. V was pared by 5 bases and J by 9 bases, with 11 bases between. Written as DNA, the CDR3 is TGTGCCAGCAGTATCGGCGAGGGCATTCAGTACTTC. Protein sequence: CASSIGEGIQYF.

The J gene is TRBJ2-4, the V gene TRBV9; D unclear. There are 14 residues in the CDR3. Germline CDR1 reads SGDLS; CDR2 reads YYNGEE. V dropped 0 bases and J dropped 7 bases, with 11 bases sitting between them. CDR3 sequence (DNA): TGTGCCAGCAGCGTAGGGTTAGAAGGGAACATTCAGTACTTC. It codes for CASSVGLEGNIQYF.

The rearrangement joins TRBV7-2 to TRBJ1-2; a possible D gene is TRBD1 (6 bases). The CDR3 is 15 residues long. CDR1 is SGHTA, CDR2 FQGNSA, per germline. Trimming removed 5 bases at V and 4 bases at J, with 17 bases between. Written as DNA, the CDR3 is TGTGCCAGCAGCCTCAAGACAGGAGGAGTCTATGGCTACACCTTC. The encoded protein is CASSLKTGGVYGYTF.

The gene calls are TRBV9 and TRBJ1-4, with D uncertain. V was trimmed by 4 bases and J by 0 bases, leaving 10 bases between them. Germline V gene data show CDR1 as SGDLS and CDR2 as YYNGEE. The CDR3 is 15 residues long. This CDR3 reads CASSPRGSTNEKLFF. CDR3 DNA: TGTGCCAGCAGCCCGCGAGGGTCAACTAATGAAAAACTGTTTTTT.

This rearrangement joins TRBV3-1 (or the pseudogene TRBV3-2) to TRBJ2-3; D is unresolved. Germline V gene sequence: CDR1 LGHDT, CDR2 YNNKEL (reference sequence). Between the trimmed V and J ends, which lost 1 base and 6 bases, there was a span of 14 bases. There are 15 residues in the CDR3. The CDR3 DNA reads as TGTGCCAGCAGCCAAGGGACCCCACGGTCGGATACGCAGTATTTT. This sequence encodes CASSQGTPRSDTQYF.

This clone was observed once. CDR3 sequence reads: CASSESAGANVLTF. As DNA, the CDR3 is TGTGCCAGCAGCGAGTCCGCTGGGGCCAACGTCCTGACTTTC. The rearrangement joins TRBV9 to TRBJ2-6; D is unclear. The CDR3 has 14 amino acids. The V end lost 3 bases, the J end lost 2 bases, and 6 bases lay between the germline ends. Germline CDR1 and CDR2: SGDLS and YYNGEE.

This clone was counted only a few times. The chain uses TRBV23-1 and TRBJ2-7, with TRBD2 as a possible D gene (6 bases). TRBV23-1 is classed as an ORF, of uncertain function. The CDR3 runs to 15 residues. V lost 4 bases and J lost 7, with 20 bases in between. Written as DNA, the CDR3 is TGCGCCAGCAGTCTACCGGGACTGTCGGTTTGGGAGCAGTACTTC. It is translated as CASSLPGLSVWEQYF.

The CDR3, as DNA: TGTGCCAGCAGCTTAGATCCATCAGAGGCCTATGGCTACACCTTC. It yields the protein CASSLDPSEAYGYTF. This rearrangement joins TRBV7-9 to TRBJ1-2; no reliable D call. Germline lookup yields CDR1 SEHNR and CDR2 FQNEAQ (reference sequence). V was pared by 1 base and J by 4 bases, with 13 bases between. This CDR3 comprises 15 residues.